This paragraph reports one TCR beta chain. Profiling relied on immunoSEQ multiplex PCR, and the TCRdb table lists in-frame clones only, not all of them. Among 90,000 to 150,000 clones listed, about 88% were seen once. The data belong to a study of T cell responses to AZD1222 COVID-19 vaccine. Trimming pared 4 bases from V and 1 base from J, leaving 10 bases between. Germline values: CDR1 SGHTA, CDR2 FQGNSA. The CDR3 extends over 14 amino acids. The specimen comprised peripheral blood, sampled 28 days after the second AZD1222 dose. V usage is TRBV7-2 and J usage is TRBJ1-1; unclear D gene. The TCR originated in an adult who received the AZD1222 COVID-19 vaccine. CDR3 nucleotides: TGTGCCAGCAGCTACGAGACGCAGAACACTGAAGCTTTCTTT. It is translated as CASSYETQNTEAFF.